The rows below give T cell receptor beta chains drawn from one sample of a study of CD8 T cells in Susac syndrome. MiXCR, applied by TCRdb to the immunoSEQ multiplex PCR reads, yields one record per CDR3 protein. Here the sample spans approximately 100,000 distinct CDR3 sequences, roughly 94% being singletons. The sample taken for sequencing was CD8+ T cells from PBMCs. Every receptor here comes from a human donor with Susac syndrome. The CDR3 runs from the conserved cysteine through the conserved F or W. D genes are given only for firm matches. Some rows have no size entry. The others give once, few or many, or a class for an expanded clone.

D: NA; size: NA; J: TRBJ2-5; V: TRBV20-1; CDR3: CSASSEGEETQYF; DNA: TGCAGTGCTAGTTCTGAGGGGGAAGAGACCCAGTACTTC
D: TRBD2; size: NA; J: TRBJ2-3; V: TRBV6-4; CDR3: CASSDGAGGNTQYF; DNA: TGTGCCAGCAGTGACGGAGCGGGGGGGAATACGCAGTATTTT
D: NA; size: NA; J: TRBJ1-2; V: TRBV20-1; CDR3: CSARDGGEGYTF; DNA: TGCAGTGCTAGAGACGGGGGGGAAGGCTACACCTTC
D: TRBD1; size: NA; J: TRBJ2-7; V: TRBV4-3; CDR3: CASSQVRTGTYEQYF; DNA: TGCGCCAGCAGCCAAGTGCGGACAGGAACCTACGAGCAGTACTTC
D: TRBD1; size: NA; J: TRBJ1-2; V: TRBV7-9; CDR3: CASSPSAGTAIYGYTF; DNA: TGTGCCAGCAGCCCCTCGGCCGGGACAGCTATCTATGGCTACACCTTC
D: NA; size: NA; J: TRBJ2-7; V: TRBV12-3/TRBV12-4; CDR3: CASSLVVHEQYF; DNA: TGTGCCAGCAGTTTAGTGGTACACGAGCAGTACTTC
D: NA; size: NA; J: TRBJ1-2; V: TRBV5-1; CDR3: CASKEGGAADYGYTF; DNA: TGCGCCAGCAAGGAGGGGGGGGCAGCCGATTATGGCTACACCTTC
D: NA; size: NA; J: TRBJ1-5; V: TRBV10-3; CDR3: CAIGQPQHF; DNA: TGTGCCATCGGGCAGCCCCAGCATTTT
D: TRBD1; size: NA; J: TRBJ2-2; V: TRBV12-3/TRBV12-4; CDR3: CASSDRGPTGELFF; DNA: TGTGCCAGCAGCGACAGGGGCCCCACCGGGGAGCTGTTTTTT
D: TRBD2; size: NA; J: TRBJ2-7; V: TRBV20-1; CDR3: CSASLAGVGEQYF; DNA: TGCAGTGCTAGCCTAGCGGGGGTCGGGGAGCAGTACTTC
D: TRBD2; size: NA; J: TRBJ2-3; V: TRBV27; CDR3: CASTLTSGETSTDTQYF; DNA: TGTGCCAGCACTTTGACTAGCGGGGAAACTAGCACAGATACGCAGTATTTT
D: NA; size: NA; J: TRBJ2-5; V: TRBV7-2; CDR3: CASSLAQAGQETQYF; DNA: TGTGCCAGCAGCTTAGCGCAGGCAGGGCAAGAGACCCAGTACTTC
D: NA; size: NA; J: TRBJ2-5; V: TRBV3-1; CDR3: CASSQGPGRKETQYF; DNA: TGTGCCAGCAGCCAAGGCCCAGGTCGGAAGGAGACCCAGTACTTC
D: NA; size: NA; J: TRBJ2-3; V: TRBV27; CDR3: CVVESSLGDTQYF; DNA: TGTGTAGTAGAAAGCAGTTTGGGGGATACGCAGTATTTT
D: TRBD2; size: NA; J: TRBJ2-3; V: TRBV29-1; CDR3: CSVESSGGAGDTQYF; DNA: TGCAGCGTCGAGTCGAGCGGGGGGGCCGGAGATACGCAGTATTTT
D: TRBD1; size: NA; J: TRBJ1-2; V: TRBV9; CDR3: CASSAEGADGYTF; DNA: TGTGCCAGCAGCGCCGAGGGGGCAGATGGCTACACCTTC
D: NA; size: NA; J: TRBJ1-5; V: TRBV7-3; CDR3: CASSRADQPQHF; DNA: TGTGCCAGCAGCCGAGCAGATCAGCCCCAGCATTTT
D: TRBD2; size: NA; J: TRBJ2-5; V: TRBV12-3/TRBV12-4; CDR3: CASSPLAGLETQYF; DNA: TGTGCCAGCAGTCCACTAGCGGGGCTTGAGACCCAGTACTTC
D: TRBD1; size: NA; J: TRBJ2-2; V: TRBV14; CDR3: CASSQFGQGERAGELFF; DNA: TGTGCCAGCAGCCAATTTGGACAGGGGGAAAGGGCCGGGGAGCTGTTTTTT
D: NA; size: NA; J: TRBJ2-3; V: TRBV3-1; CDR3: CASSPGQRLSTDTQYF; DNA: TGTGCCAGCAGCCCGGGACAACGACTAAGCACAGATACGCAGTATTTT
D: NA; size: NA; J: TRBJ2-1; V: TRBV7-3; CDR3: CASSLSLGGNEQFF; DNA: TGTGCCAGCAGCTTAAGTCTAGGGGGCAATGAGCAGTTCTTC
D: NA; size: NA; J: TRBJ2-7; V: TRBV5-1; CDR3: CASTLTGSSYEQYF; DNA: TGCGCCAGCACCCTAACAGGGAGCTCCTACGAGCAGTACTTC
D: TRBD1; size: once; J: TRBJ1-2; V: TRBV7-9; CDR3: CASSLYGTGGSDGYTF; DNA: TGTGCCAGCAGCTTATACGGGACAGGGGGATCGGATGGCTACACCTTC
D: NA; size: NA; J: TRBJ2-6; V: TRBV19; CDR3: CASSRTVLTLSGANVLTF; DNA: TGTGCCAGTAGTCGTACAGTCCTAACCCTCTCTGGGGCCAACGTCCTGACTTTC
D: NA; size: NA; J: TRBJ2-6; V: TRBV29-1; CDR3: CSAFVGGASGANVLTF; DNA: TGCAGCGCATTCGTGGGGGGCGCTTCTGGGGCCAACGTCCTGACTTTC
D: TRBD1; size: NA; J: TRBJ2-2; V: TRBV29-1; CDR3: CSVVTGTVNTGELFF; DNA: TGCAGCGTGGTCACCGGGACAGTGAACACCGGGGAGCTGTTTTTT
D: TRBD1; size: NA; J: TRBJ2-6; V: TRBV12-3/TRBV12-4; CDR3: CASKASGGTALGANVLTF; DNA: TGTGCCAGCAAAGCCTCAGGGGGAACAGCTCTGGGGGCCAACGTCCTGACTTTC
D: NA; size: NA; J: TRBJ2-7; V: TRBV6-2/TRBV6-3; CDR3: CASSYSGPYEQYF; DNA: TGTGCCAGCAGTTATAGTGGACCCTACGAGCAGTACTTC
D: NA; size: NA; J: TRBJ2-5; V: TRBV27; CDR3: CASSPYRAPGETQYF; DNA: TGTGCCAGCAGCCCTTATCGGGCCCCGGGGGAGACCCAGTACTTC
D: NA; size: once; J: TRBJ1-3; V: TRBV4-1; CDR3: CASSQDRISGNTIYF; DNA: TGCGCCAGCAGCCAAGATAGAATCTCTGGAAACACCATATATTTT
D: NA; size: NA; J: TRBJ1-1; V: TRBV7-9; CDR3: CASIDRYTEAFF; DNA: TGTGCCAGCATTGACAGATACACTGAAGCTTTCTTT
D: NA; size: NA; J: TRBJ1-5; V: TRBV27; CDR3: CASSLSWMGGYSNQPQHF; DNA: TGTGCCAGCAGTTTAAGTTGGATGGGGGGATATAGCAATCAGCCCCAGCATTTT
D: NA; size: NA; J: TRBJ2-2; V: TRBV24-1; CDR3: CATASLGVAGELFF; DNA: TGTGCCACAGCCAGTTTGGGGGTAGCCGGGGAGCTGTTTTTT
D: NA; size: NA; J: TRBJ2-1; V: TRBV29-1; CDR3: CSVDVSALSYNEQFF; DNA: TGCAGCGTTGATGTCAGCGCCCTCTCCTACAATGAGCAGTTCTTC
D: TRBD1; size: NA; J: TRBJ1-6; V: TRBV27; CDR3: CASSSQTGYNSPLHF; DNA: TGTGCCAGCAGTTCTCAGACAGGGTATAATTCACCCCTCCACTTT